Included here is one T cell receptor (beta chain) sequence, with context. The data are from a study of cytomegalovirus exposure and HLA in healthy donors. V lost 2 bases to trimming and J lost 2 bases, with 15 bases between them. This CDR3 comprises 15 residues. CDR1 GTSNPN and CDR2 SVGIG come from the germline V gene (reference sequence). PCR was performed using 60 Vbeta and 13 Jbeta primers. The protocol was immunoSEQ multiplex PCR, while the TCRdb copy is restricted to in-frame clones and leaves out a portion. The sample includes 110,000 or so clones, 82% of them seen just once. This clonotype originated in a woman under 30 in good health and CMV-seronegative. The J gene is TRBJ2-5, the V gene TRBV30; D is possibly TRBD1 (6 bases). Sequencing used PBMCs. The DNA of the CDR3 is TGTGCCTGGAGTATGGAGGACGACAGGCAAGAGACCCAGTACTTC. It specifies CAWSMEDDRQETQYF.